The 15 T cell receptor beta chains in this list originate from one sample, sequenced in a study of cytomegalovirus exposure and HLA in healthy donors. The PCR ran on 60 Vbeta and 13 Jbeta primers. TCRdb keeps only in-frame clones here, not all; method: immunoSEQ multiplex PCR. The data contain around 200,000 clones, about 89% of them singletons. Sample: PBMCs. The receptor set was obtained from a young woman in good health and CMV-seronegative.

The V and J genes are TRBV18 and TRBJ2-5, with TRBD1 identical over 8 bases. The V gene end was trimmed by 2 bases and the J gene end by 7 bases; junction bases not matched to a gene: 6. The CDR3 runs 14 residues. The germline V gene has CDR1 KGHSH and CDR2 LQKENI. CDR3 bases: TGTGCCAGCTCACCAACAGGGGGGAGCTTGACCCAGTACTTC. Residues: CASSPTGGSLTQYF.

V is TRBV10-2 and J is TRBJ1-1, with D uncertain. Trimming took 6 bases from V and 10 from J, leaving 15 bases between them. CDR1 is WSHSY, CDR2 SAAADI, per germline. CDR3 length: 12 residues. The CDR3 nucleotides are TGCGCCAGCAGACACCGTTCCGGCGGAGCTTTCTTT. Translating it yields CASRHRSGGAFF.

V and J are TRBV9 and TRBJ2-3; D uncertain. The CDR3 consists of 13 residues. Germline V gene lookup returns CDR1 SGDLS and CDR2 YYNGEE. The V end lost 4 bases, the J end lost 1 base, and 7 bases lay between the germline ends. This CDR3 is CASSPYGTDTQYF. CDR3 bases: TGTGCCAGCAGCCCTTATGGCACAGATACGCAGTATTTT.

The chain employs TRBV7-2 and TRBJ1-3; D remains ambiguous. CDR1 is SGHTA and CDR2 is FQGNSA in the germline V gene. There are 16 residues in the CDR3. V was cut by 2 bases and J by 0 bases, with 11 bases left in between. In DNA, the CDR3 is TGTGCCAGCAGCTTATACGAGGCGTTCTCTGGAAACACCATATATTTT. Its translation: CASSLYEAFSGNTIYF. The full variable domain, rest sourced from reference TRBV7-2 and TRBJ1-3, is GAGVSQSPSNKVTEKGKDVELRCDPISGHTALYWYRQSLGQGLEFLIYFQGNSAPDKSGLPSDRFSAERTGGSVSTLTIQRTQQEDSAVYLCASSLYEAFSGNTIYFGEGSWLTVV.

The chain recombines TRBV27 with TRBJ2-7, with D perhaps TRBD2 (6 bases). Deletions cut 2 bases from V and 2 bases from J, with 16 bases between. CDR1 and CDR2 from the germline V gene are MNHEY and SMNVEV (reference sequence). There are 16 residues in the CDR3. CDR3 coding DNA: TGTGCCAGCAGTTTACACCGCCCGGGGACTCCCTACGAGCAGTACTTC. Its translation: CASSLHRPGTPYEQYF.

The chain is built from TRBV11-2 and TRBJ2-2; 7 bases map to TRBD1. The CDR3 sequence is 15 residues long. V dropped 2 bases and J dropped 5; count of bases not matched to a gene: 5. CDR1 SGHAT and CDR2 FQNNGV come from the germline V gene. CDR3 region: CASSLQWGQTGELFF. CDR3 DNA: TGTGCCAGCAGCTTACAATGGGGACAGACCGGGGAGCTGTTTTTT.

The chain has TRBV15 and TRBJ2-7; 7 nucleotides align to TRBD2. V shed 4 bases and J 5 bases; nucleotides not matched to a gene: 8. Germline CDR1 is LNHNV and CDR2 is YYDKDF (reference sequence). This CDR3 contains 14 residues. This chain's CDR3 is CATSIGGSGDEQYF. The CDR3 coding sequence is TGTGCCACCAGCATCGGGGGGAGTGGCGACGAGCAGTACTTC.

The chain joins TRBV7-2 to TRBJ2-7; the D gene is possibly TRBD1 (7 bases). The CDR3 length is 12 residues. V lost 5 bases, J lost 7 bases, and 12 bases lay in between. The germline V gene encodes CDR1 SGHTA and CDR2 FQGNSA. The CDR3 loop is CASSQGGAEQYF. In nucleotides, the CDR3 is TGTGCCAGCAGCCAGGGGGGAGCTGAGCAGTACTTC.

A single count supports this clone. The rearrangement links TRBV7-2 to TRBJ1-4; TRBD1 matches at 8 bases. With V trimmed by 5 bases and J by 6 bases, 11 bases remained unmatched. CDR3 size: 16 residues. Germline V gene sequence: CDR1 SGHTA, CDR2 FQGNSA. CDR3 in amino acids: CASSRRTGRLDEKLFF. The CDR3 nucleotides are TGTGCCAGCAGCCGGCGGACAGGGCGGCTCGATGAAAAACTGTTTTTT.

Only one count was recorded for this clone. V is TRBV4-2 and J is TRBJ2-3; a possible D gene is TRBD2 (6 bases). The CDR3 has 17 residues. The V end lost 0 bases, the J end lost 4 bases, and 17 bases lay between the germline ends. Germline CDR1 is LGHNA and CDR2 is YNFKEQ. CDR3 coding DNA: TGTGCCAGCAGCCAAGACGGAGGAGGGTCGGGCGCAGATACGCAGTATTTT. It specifies CASSQDGGGSGADTQYF.

This rearrangement joins TRBV4-2 to TRBJ2-1; TRBD2 might be the D (7 bases). CDR3 length: 16 residues. V lost 0 bases and J 6 bases, leaving 15 bases between the germline ends. Germline V gives CDR1 LGHNA, CDR2 YNFKEQ. CDR3 nucleotides: TGTGCCAGCAGCCAAGATATGAGGGGGGGCCTCAATGAGCAGTTCTTC. As protein: CASSQDMRGGLNEQFF.

CDR3 residues: CASRRDNRRGEKLFF. In nucleotides, the CDR3 is TGTGCCAGTCGTAGAGATAATAGACGAGGTGAAAAACTGTTTTTT. This sequence joins TRBV19 and TRBJ1-4; D is undetermined. The CDR3 runs 15 residues. CDR1 is LNHDA and CDR2 is SQIVND in the germline V gene (reference sequence). V lost 8 bases to trimming and J lost 7 bases, with 20 bases between them.

This clone was seen a single time. This chain joins TRBV2 and TRBJ2-7; 10 bases are shared with TRBD1. Germline trimming cut 6 bases from V and 4 bases from J; bases unmatched to any gene: 6. The CDR3 is 14 amino acids. The germline V gene has CDR1 SNHLY and CDR2 FYNNEI. Here the CDR3 reads CASRRQGALYEQYF. The CDR3 DNA follows: TGTGCCAGCAGAAGACAGGGGGCGCTTTACGAGCAGTACTTC.

J is TRBJ1-1 and V is TRBV5-4, with TRBD1 matching over 9 bases. This CDR3 has 16 residues. V dropped 2 bases and J dropped 0; count of bases not matched to a gene: 5. CDR1 is SGHNT and CDR2 is YYREEE in the germline V gene (reference sequence). The CDR3 reads CASSLMGQGMNTEAFF. CDR3 bases: TGTGCCAGCAGCTTAATGGGACAGGGAATGAACACTGAAGCTTTCTTT.

The chain employs TRBV5-5 and TRBJ2-7; 10 bases fit TRBD1. This CDR3 has 15 amino acids. CDR1 is SGHKS and CDR2 is YYEKEE in the germline V gene (reference sequence). The ends lost 5 bases at V and 3 bases at J; junction bases unmatched: 8. CDR3 nucleotides: TGTGCCAGCAGAAAAGACAGGGGGCTCCGCTACGAGCAGTACTTC. Its translation is CASRKDRGLRYEQYF.